These 28 T cell receptor beta chains came from one sample sequenced in a study of cytomegalovirus exposure and HLA in healthy donors. Both 60 Vbeta primers and 13 Jbeta primers went into the PCR. Sequenced by immunoSEQ multiplex PCR; TCRdb stores in-frame clones only, minus some. The sample records fewer than 140,000 clones, roughly four fifths being singletons. The sample taken for sequencing was PBMCs. Receptors were obtained from a male donor in good health and CMV-seropositive.

Only a few counts were recorded for this clone. V gene TRBV27 combines with J gene TRBJ2-7; no clear D gene. This CDR3 has 14 residues. The germline CDR1 and CDR2 sequences are MNHEY and SMNVEV (reference sequence). The V gene lost 8 bases and the J gene lost 5 bases, with 19 bases spanning the gap. The CDR3 region is CASRNGAIWNEQYF. CDR3 sequence (DNA): TGTGCCAGCCGCAACGGAGCCATATGGAACGAGCAGTACTTC.

The genes are TRBV5-1 and TRBJ2-6, with a weak D call TRBD1 (5 bases). Trimming removed 4 bases from V and 12 bases from J, with 17 bases in between. CDR1 is SGHRS, CDR2 YFSETQ, per germline. This CDR3 contains 14 residues. CDR3 amino acids: CASSAQAGLSVLTF. The CDR3 nucleotides read TGCGCCAGCAGCGCACAGGCTGGCCTTTCCGTCCTGACTTTC.

V usage is TRBV28 and J usage is TRBJ2-1, with a weak D call TRBD2 (6 bases). The CDR3 is made up of 11 amino acids. The ends were cut back, 6 bases at V and 15 bases at J, with 15 bases in the middle. CDR1 and CDR2 (germline): MDHEN, SYDVKM. Here the CDR3 reads CASRPRGGMFF. In nucleotides, the CDR3 is TGTGCCAGCAGGCCTAGGGGAGGTATGTTCTTC. The full variable domain, rest sourced from reference TRBV28 and TRBJ2-1, is DVKVTQSSRYLVKRTGEKVFLECVQDMDHENMFWYRQDPGLGLRLIYFSYDVKMKEKGDIPEGYSVSREKKERFSLILESASTNQTSMYLCASRPRGGMFFGPGTRLTVL.

V and J are TRBV11-2 and TRBJ2-2, with D possibly TRBD1 on 5 matching bases. There are 15 residues in the CDR3. The V and J ends lost 5 bases and 1 base respectively, with 11 bases between them. Germline loops: CDR1 SGHAT, CDR2 FQNNGV. CDR3 nucleotides: TGTGCCAGCAGCCCCACCACAGGGAACACCGGGGAGCTGTTTTTT. It translates to CASSPTTGNTGELFF.

The V gene is TRBV5-1, the J gene TRBJ1-1, with TRBD1 identical over 12 bases. The germline V gene has CDR1 SGHRS and CDR2 YFSETQ. V lost 7 bases to trimming and J lost 3 bases; unmatched junction nucleotides: 10. The CDR3 loop spans 16 amino acids. As DNA, the CDR3 is TGCGCCAGCGGAGGGACAGGGGGCAAGAGAGACACTGAAGCTTTCTTT. Its translation: CASGGTGGKRDTEAFF.

The chain couples TRBV5-1 to TRBJ2-7; D is perhaps TRBD1 (6 bases). Trimming cost V 3 bases and J 0 bases, with 22 bases left between them. The CDR3 has 18 residues. Germline CDR1 SGHRS, CDR2 YFSETQ. This CDR3 is CASSYHGRRTESSYEQYF. In DNA form, the CDR3 reads TGCGCCAGCAGCTACCACGGAAGGCGGACAGAGAGCTCCTACGAGCAGTACTTC.

The table lists this clone with many counts. CDR3 sequence reads: CASSDLRVCNQPQHF. The CDR3 DNA reads TGTGCCAGCAGCGATCTCAGGGTGTGCAATCAGCCCCAGCATTTT. J is TRBJ1-5 and V is TRBV7-4; the D gene is possibly TRBD1 (5 bases). V was clipped by 5 bases and J by 2 bases, with 13 bases between them. From germline, CDR1 is SGHVT and CDR2 SQSDAQ. This CDR3 contains 15 residues.

V usage is TRBV5-6 and J usage is TRBJ2-1; D unclear. Trimming stripped 2 bases from V and 1 base from J, with 13 bases between. CDR1 SGHDT and CDR2 YYEEEE come from the germline V gene. The CDR3 runs to 16 residues. Here the CDR3 reads CASSLILGESYNEQFF. CDR3 bases: TGTGCCAGCAGCTTAATCCTCGGAGAATCCTACAATGAGCAGTTCTTC.

The chain carries TRBV19 and TRBJ2-6; weak D call: TRBD1 (5 bases). Germline CDR1 reads LNHDA; CDR2 reads SQIVND (reference sequence). This CDR3 has 15 amino acids. The V gene lost 5 bases and the J gene lost 0 bases, with 8 bases spanning the gap. DNA for the CDR3: TGTGCCAGTAGTCCTACAGGCTCTGGGGCCAACGTCCTGACTTTC. The encoded protein is CASSPTGSGANVLTF.

The V and J genes are TRBV10-2 and TRBJ2-1; 7 positions match TRBD1. Germline CDR1 reads WSHSY; CDR2 reads SAAADI. The CDR3 has 18 amino acids. V was clipped by 6 bases and J by 0 bases; unmatched bases: 14. The CDR3 region is CASRKDWTGVSSYNEQFF. Here the CDR3 DNA reads TGCGCCAGCAGGAAGGATTGGACAGGCGTCAGCTCCTACAATGAGCAGTTCTTC.

The table lists this clone with a few counts. The chain recombines TRBV5-8 with TRBJ1-5, with TRBD1 identical over 7 bases. CDR1 and CDR2 (germline): SGHTS, YDEGEE. The CDR3 has 15 amino acids. Trimming removed 0 bases from V and 4 bases from J; junction bases left unmatched: 4. Written as DNA, the CDR3 is TGTGCCAGCAGCTTGGTGGGACAGCCAAATCAGCCCCAGCATTTT. This encodes CASSLVGQPNQPQHF. The whole variable domain, remainder taken from reference TRBV5-8 and TRBJ1-5, is EAGVTQSPTHLIKTRGQQATLRCSPISGHTSVYWYQQALGLGLQFLLWYDEGEERNRGNFPPRFSGRQFPNYSSELNVNALELEDSALYLCASSLVGQPNQPQHFGDGTRLSIL.

This clone was counted between two and nine times. The chain uses TRBV7-9 and TRBJ2-3; the match to TRBD1 covers 7 bases. V lost 0 bases to trimming and J lost 6 bases; unmatched junction nucleotides: 3. This CDR3 region has 14 residues. Germline CDR1 is SEHNR and CDR2 is FQNEAQ (reference sequence). CDR3: CASSLATGSDTQYF. The CDR3 coding sequence is TGTGCCAGCAGCTTAGCGACAGGGTCCGATACGCAGTATTTT.

The V and J genes are TRBV11-3 and TRBJ2-2; 10 nucleotides match TRBD1. The V and J ends lost 2 bases and 6 bases, in that order; junction bases with no gene match: 6. The CDR3 covers 16 residues. CDR1 and CDR2 from the germline V gene are SGHNT and YENEEA. The CDR3 region is CASSLPRTGGAGELFF. CDR3 bases: TGTGCCAGCAGCTTACCCAGGACAGGGGGGGCCGGGGAGCTGTTTTTT.

A few counts support this clone. CDR3 residues: CASSLKGGTQYF. The CDR3 region has the DNA TGTGCCAGCAGTTTGAAGGGCGGGACGCAGTATTTT. This chain uses TRBV28 with TRBJ2-3; perhaps TRBD2 as D (5 bases). The germline V gene has CDR1 MDHEN and CDR2 SYDVKM. Trimming took off 3 bases at V and 9 bases at J, with 10 bases between the two ends. The CDR3 length is 12 residues.

The CDR3 protein is CASSYSPGGGYEQYF. As DNA, the CDR3 is TGTGCCAGCAGTTACTCGCCAGGGGGAGGCTACGAGCAGTACTTC. V and J are TRBV6-5 and TRBJ2-7, with D possibly matching TRBD1 (7 bases). The length of the CDR3 is 15 residues. The germline gives CDR1 MNHEY, CDR2 SVGAGI. V was pared by 0 bases and J by 3 bases, with 12 bases between.

The chain employs TRBV10-3 and TRBJ2-5, with TRBD2 matching over 9 bases. After removal of 2 bases from V and 4 bases from J, the junction contained 5 bases not matched to a gene. The germline V gene encodes CDR1 ENHRY and CDR2 SYGVKD. This CDR3 region has 15 residues. DNA for the CDR3: TGTGCCATCAGTGAGCCAGCGGGAGGCGGAGAGACCCAGTACTTC. This sequence encodes CAISEPAGGGETQYF.

This rearrangement joins TRBV7-3 to TRBJ1-1, with 9 bases that match TRBD1. This CDR3 has 16 amino acids. CDR1 SGHTA and CDR2 FQGTGA come from the germline V gene. Trimming cost V 6 bases and J 0 bases; bases outside gene matches: 8. The CDR3 protein is CASSSRQGGMNTEAFF. The CDR3 nucleotides read TGTGCCAGCAGTTCTAGACAGGGGGGAATGAACACTGAAGCTTTCTTT.

The chain recombines TRBV19 with TRBJ2-5; no clear D. The J call may be faulty, since TRBJ2-7 better matches the DNA end. The CDR3 is made up of 12 amino acids. The germline CDR1 and CDR2 sequences are LNHDA and SQIVND (reference sequence). CDR3 loop: CASSMGQYEQYF. For the CDR3, the DNA is TGTGCCAGTAGTATGGGCCAATACGAGCAGTACTTC.

The gene calls are TRBV27 and TRBJ2-5; TRBD2 matches 7 bases. The CDR3 contains 16 residues. Germline CDR1 is MNHEY and CDR2 is SMNVEV (reference sequence). Trimming removed 8 bases from V and 1 base from J; junction bases left unmatched: 13. The CDR3 is CASRKGLEPPQETQYF. Written as DNA, the CDR3 is TGTGCCAGCCGAAAAGGACTAGAGCCTCCCCAAGAGACCCAGTACTTC.

The rearrangement uses TRBV6-6 and TRBJ1-3; D gene uncertain. V was clipped by 8 bases and J by 0 bases, with 17 bases between them. The length of the CDR3 is 16 residues. The V gene's germline CDR1 is MNHNY and CDR2 SVGAGI (reference sequence). The CDR3 spells CASRLTTDYSGNTIYF. The CDR3 DNA sequence: TGTGCCAGCCGCCTAACGACGGACTACTCTGGAAACACCATATATTTT.

The chain recombines TRBV30 with TRBJ1-4, with D uncertain. The V gene's germline CDR1 is GTSNPN and CDR2 SVGIG (reference sequence). Deletions cut 2 bases from V and 12 bases from J, with 10 bases between. This CDR3 contains 11 residues. This CDR3 is CAWSRSGQLFF. The CDR3 coding sequence is TGTGCCTGGAGTAGGTCGGGTCAACTGTTTTTT.

The chain uses TRBV18 and TRBJ1-5; no reliable D call. V was shortened by 4 bases and J by 6 bases, with 10 bases between the two germline ends. Per germline, CDR1 KGHSH and CDR2 LQKENI. The length of the CDR3 is 13 residues. CDR3 protein: CASSQTEGQPQHF. The CDR3 DNA sequence: TGTGCCAGCTCACAGACGGAGGGTCAGCCCCAGCATTTT.

V usage is TRBV29-1 and J usage is TRBJ2-1; maybe TRBD2 (5 bases). The CDR3 covers 10 residues. In germline, CDR1 is SQVTM, CDR2 ANQGSEA. With 6 bases removed from V and 9 bases from J, the gap between germline ends came to 9 bases. CDR3 DNA: TGCAGCGTCGGAAGCGGTGAGCAGTTCTTC. Amino acids: CSVGSGEQFF.

The chain links TRBV29-1 to TRBJ2-1; D might be TRBD2 (6 bases). V was shortened by 4 bases and J by 4 bases, with 11 bases between the two germline ends. The CDR3 extends over 13 amino acids. Germline CDR1 reads SQVTM; CDR2 reads ANQGSEA. Written as DNA, the CDR3 is TGCAGCGTTGTTAGCGGACCTTACAATGAGCAGTTCTTC. Its translation is CSVVSGPYNEQFF.

The gene calls are TRBV2 and TRBJ2-7; the D gene is possibly TRBD2 (6 bases). V was clipped by 6 bases and J by 7 bases, with 13 bases between them. CDR3 length equals 12 residues. Germline CDR1 reads SNHLY; CDR2 reads FYNNEI. The CDR3 nucleotides are TGTGCCAGCAGCGTCGTGGGGAGGGAGCAGTACTTC. This translates into CASSVVGREQYF.

This rearrangement joins TRBV11-2 to TRBJ2-7; D gene unclear. The CDR3 runs to 12 residues. In germline, CDR1 is SGHAT, CDR2 FQNNGV. Trimming removed 1 base from V and 4 bases from J, with 5 bases in between. CDR3 in amino acids: CASSLVVYEQYF. The DNA of the CDR3 is TGTGCCAGCAGCTTAGTAGTTTACGAGCAGTACTTC.

Comment on this clone: The junction departs from germline at one end; a sequencing error may be responsible. The chain employs TRBV20-1 and TRBJ1-4; no reliable D call. Germline loops: CDR1 DFQATT, CDR2 SNEGSKA (reference sequence). The length of the CDR3 is 11 residues. The CDR3 region is CSASRIEKLFF. CDR3 DNA: TGCAGTGCTAGTCGAATTGAAAAACTGTTTTTC.

The table lists this clone with a few counts. V and J are TRBV6-1 and TRBJ2-7, with D maybe TRBD1 (5 bases). V lost 8 bases, J lost 3 bases, and 11 bases lay in between. This CDR3 contains 12 residues. Germline values: CDR1 MNHNS, CDR2 SASEGT. The DNA for the CDR3 is TGTGCCAGCGGGCCAGGGCTCTACGAGCAGTACTTC. The encoded protein is CASGPGLYEQYF.